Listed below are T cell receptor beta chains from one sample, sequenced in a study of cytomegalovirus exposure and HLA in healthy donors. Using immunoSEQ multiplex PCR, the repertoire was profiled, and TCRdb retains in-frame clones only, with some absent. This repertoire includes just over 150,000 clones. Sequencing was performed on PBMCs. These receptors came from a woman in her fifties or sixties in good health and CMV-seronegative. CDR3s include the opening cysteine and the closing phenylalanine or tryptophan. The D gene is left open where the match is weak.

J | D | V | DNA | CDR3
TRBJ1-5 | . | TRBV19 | TGTGCCAGCCGCGGCAGGGCCGTCGGATATCAGCCCCAGCATTTT | CASRGRAVGYQPQHF
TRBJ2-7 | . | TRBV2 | TGTGCCACTAAACCTCAGGGGCTATCCTACGAGCAGTACTTC | CATKPQGLSYEQYF
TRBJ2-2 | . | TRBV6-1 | TGTGCCAGCAGGCGGGGGCCAAACACCGGGGAGCTGTTTTTT | CASRRGPNTGELFF
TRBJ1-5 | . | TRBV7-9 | TGTGCCAGCAGCTTATGGACGGGGGGCAATCAGCCCCAGCATTTT | CASSLWTGGNQPQHF
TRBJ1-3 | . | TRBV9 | TGTGCCAGCAGCGTACCCGGGGCTGGAAACACCATATATTTT | CASSVPGAGNTIYF
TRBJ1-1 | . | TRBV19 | TGTGCCAGTGCGGGGTTCCCCCTTAGGGTGAACACTGAAGCTTTCTTT | CASAGFPLRVNTEAFF
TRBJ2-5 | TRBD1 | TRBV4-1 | TGCGCCAGCAGCCCCAGGGACGGACAGGGTAGGGAGACCCAGTACTTC | CASSPRDGQGRETQYF
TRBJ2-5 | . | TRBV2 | TGTGCCAGCAGTTCCCTGACAGGACAAGAGACCCAGTACTTC | CASSSLTGQETQYF
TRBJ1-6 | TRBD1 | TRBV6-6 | TGTGCCAGCAGGAGGGGGGACAGGGGGCATAATTCACCCCTCCACTTT | CASRRGDRGHNSPLHF
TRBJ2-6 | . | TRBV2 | TGTGCCAGCAGTATTCTTACTGGGGCCAACGTCCTGACTTTC | CASSILTGANVLTF
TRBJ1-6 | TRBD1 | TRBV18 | TGTGCCAGCTCACCACCGGGACAGTATAATTCACCCCTCCACTTT | CASSPPGQYNSPLHF
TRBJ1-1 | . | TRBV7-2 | TGTGCCAGCAGCTTAGATCGCTCCTCGGGGACTGAAGCTTTCTTT | CASSLDRSSGTEAFF
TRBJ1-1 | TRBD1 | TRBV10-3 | TGTGCCATCACCCCGCAGACAGGGGGAAACACTGAAGCTTTCTTT | CAITPQTGGNTEAFF
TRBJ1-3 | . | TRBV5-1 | TGCGCCAGCAGCCCGACAGGTAGCTCTGGAAACACCATATATTTT | CASSPTGSSGNTIYF
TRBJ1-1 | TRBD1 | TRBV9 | TGTGCCAGCAGTCTTACAGGGGGTACTGAAGCTTTCTTT | CASSLTGGTEAFF
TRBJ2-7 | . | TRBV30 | TGTGCCTGGAGTGTTGGTGTCGAGCAGTACTTC | CAWSVGVEQYF
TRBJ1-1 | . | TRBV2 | TGTGCCAGCAGTGAAGAAACAAACACTGAAGCTTTCTTT | CASSEETNTEAFF
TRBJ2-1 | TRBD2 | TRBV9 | TGTGCCAGCAGCGTAGCTCTAGCGGGGGGGCGAGGCTACAATGAGCAGTTCTTC | CASSVALAGGRGYNEQFF
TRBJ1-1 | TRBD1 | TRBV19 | TGTGCCAGTAGTTGGGACAGGAACACTGAAGCTTTCTTT | CASSWDRNTEAFF
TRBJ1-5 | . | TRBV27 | TGTGCCAGCAGTTTATTGGGGGGAAGCAATCAGCCCCAGCATTTT | CASSLLGGSNQPQHF
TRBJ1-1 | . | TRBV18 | TGTGCCAGCTCACCACAGAGAGGGACTGAAGCTTTCTTT | CASSPQRGTEAFF
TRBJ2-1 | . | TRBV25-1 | TGTGCCAGCAGTCCCGATTTTACTAGCCACCCCAGTCCTGAGCAGTTCTTC | CASSPDFTSHPSPEQFF
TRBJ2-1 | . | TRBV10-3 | TGTGCCATCAGTGAGAACAGGGAGGGGTTCTTC | CAISENREGFF
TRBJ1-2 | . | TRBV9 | TGTGCCAGCAGCCTCCGGGGGGTGATCGATGGCTACACCTTC | CASSLRGVIDGYTF